These 16 T cell receptor beta chains came from one sample sequenced in a study of early T cells in non-severe SARS-CoV-2 infection. One entry per CDR3 protein, called by TCRdb with MiXCR from the 5' RACE reads. The sample consists of some 40,000 distinct CDR3 sequences, 5.3% of them appearing once. The sequenced material came from whole blood. All receptors derive from an adult who was a healthcare worker with PCR-confirmed SARS-CoV-2 infection or an uninfected control (not recorded which).

V gene TRBV12-3 or TRBV12-4 combines with J gene TRBJ2-7; the D is unclear. The CDR3 extends over 12 amino acids. V gave up 3 bases and J gave up 6 bases, with 9 bases separating them. The CDR3 DNA is TGTGCCAGCAGTTTCATGGATGGCGAGCAGTACTTC. Its protein product is CASSFMDGEQYF.

This clonotype was picked up many times. The rearrangement uses TRBV7-9 and TRBJ1-2; 10 bases fit TRBD1. CDR1 is SEHNR and CDR2 is FQNEAQ in the germline V gene (reference sequence). The CDR3 is 15 amino acids. V lost 6 bases, J lost 7 bases, and 11 bases stayed unmatched. CDR3 residues: CASSYTGTGARGYTF. CDR3 nucleotides: TGTGCCAGCAGTTACACCGGGACAGGGGCGCGTGGCTACACCTTC.

The table lists this clonotype with many counts. The chain carries TRBV24-1 and TRBJ2-2; no firm D call. The CDR3 contains 12 residues. The germline V and J ends were trimmed by 5 bases and 5 bases, with 5 bases remaining between them. Per germline, CDR1 KGHDR and CDR2 SFDVKD. The CDR3 DNA follows: TGTGCCACCAGTGGGAGAACCGGGGAGCTGTTTTTT. As protein: CATSGRTGELFF.

At least ten counts were recorded for this clonotype. The chain couples TRBV14 to TRBJ2-7, with 9 bases matching TRBD2. CDR1 SGHDN and CDR2 FVKESK come from the germline V gene. CDR3 size: 16 residues. The junction had 10 bases not matched to a gene; V was cut back by 4 bases and J by 3 bases. As DNA, the CDR3 is TGTGCCAGCAGCCTCTTTAGGCTAGCGGGAAACTACGAGCAGTACTTC. It specifies CASSLFRLAGNYEQYF.

This clonotype has only a few counts. V usage is TRBV4-2 and J usage is TRBJ2-5; perhaps D is TRBD1 or TRBD2 (5 bases each). The CDR3 is made up of 15 amino acids. CDR1 is LGHNA and CDR2 is YNFKEQ in the germline V gene. V was pared by 3 bases and J by 4 bases, with 15 bases between. The CDR3 here is CASSHATSGTETQYF. Here the CDR3 DNA reads TGTGCCAGCAGCCACGCTACCTCCGGGACAGAGACCCAGTACTTC.

This clonotype was seen at least ten times. The chain carries TRBV20-1 and TRBJ1-5; TRBD1 matches at 8 bases. Germline CDR1 and CDR2: DFQATT and SNEGSKA (reference sequence). The V and J ends lost 6 bases and 5 bases, in that order; junction bases with no gene match: 9. The length of the CDR3 is 14 residues. Here the CDR3 reads CSAGGQVSDQPQHF. The CDR3 DNA follows: TGCAGTGCAGGGGGACAGGTCTCGGATCAGCCCCAGCATTTT.

This clonotype was counted at least ten times. The rearrangement links TRBV19 to TRBJ2-6; no reliable D call. V gave up 4 bases and J gave up 0 bases, with 7 bases separating them. Germline CDR1 and CDR2: LNHDA and SQIVND (reference sequence). The CDR3 totals 15 residues. The CDR3 sequence is CASSNPNSGANVLTF. The CDR3 DNA reads TGTGCCAGTAGTAACCCGAACTCTGGGGCCAACGTCCTGACTTTC.

The chain links TRBV25-1 to TRBJ2-7; perhaps TRBD2 as D (7 bases). The germline V gene encodes CDR1 MGHDK and CDR2 SYGVNS. The CDR3 contains 12 residues. V was cut by 3 bases and J by 9 bases, with 12 bases left in between. As DNA, the CDR3 is TGTGCCAGCAGTGATCCGGGGGGCCGGCAGTACTTC. Protein product: CASSDPGGRQYF.

This clonotype was observed many times. The chain recombines TRBV29-1 with TRBJ2-7; the match to TRBD2 covers 11 bases. This CDR3 spans 14 amino acids. Germline trimming cut 4 bases from V and 4 bases from J; bases unmatched to any gene: 6. The germline V gene encodes CDR1 SQVTM and CDR2 ANQGSEA. CDR3 loop: CSVALAGGPYEQYF. The CDR3 region has the DNA TGCAGCGTTGCCTTAGCGGGAGGGCCGTACGAGCAGTACTTC.

The sample holds many counts of this clonotype. This sequence joins TRBV6-5 and TRBJ2-7, with D tentatively TRBD1 (6 bases). The CDR3 length is 16 residues. Trimming left V 0 bases short and J 0 bases short, with 12 bases between. CDR1 and CDR2 from the germline V gene are MNHEY and SVGAGI. CDR3 bases: TGTGCCAGCAGTTACTCGGGCAGGGGCAACTCCTACGAGCAGTACTTC. Translation gives CASSYSGRGNSYEQYF.

The V gene is TRBV12-3 or TRBV12-4, the J gene TRBJ2-5, with no clear D. The V gene lost 2 bases and the J gene lost 2 bases, with 12 bases spanning the gap. The CDR3 extends over 15 amino acids. This CDR3 is CASSLSLKLQETQYF. The CDR3, as DNA: TGTGCCAGCAGTTTAAGTCTGAAGCTTCAAGAGACCCAGTACTTC.

This clonotype has ten or more counts. The chain joins TRBV11-2 to TRBJ2-7; tentative D call: TRBD1 (6 bases). In germline, CDR1 is SGHAT, CDR2 FQNNGV. The CDR3 extends over 15 amino acids. Trimming left V 3 bases short and J 1 base short, with 13 bases between. The CDR3 nucleotides read TGTGCCAGCAGCTTTTCCGGGACACTATCCTACGAGCAGTACTTC. This encodes CASSFSGTLSYEQYF.

The sample holds a few counts of this clonotype. The chain has TRBV12-3 or TRBV12-4 and TRBJ1-1; D uncertain. Trimming removed 3 bases from V and 1 base from J, with 6 bases in between. This CDR3 has 13 amino acids. CDR3 amino acids: CASSFKRNTEAFF. Written as DNA, the CDR3 is TGTGCCAGCAGTTTTAAGAGGAACACTGAAGCTTTCTTT.

This clonotype was detected many times. The J gene is TRBJ1-2, the V gene TRBV7-9, with 7 nucleotides matching TRBD1. Trimming removed 1 base from V and 5 bases from J; junction bases left unmatched: 7. This CDR3 comprises 15 residues. The germline V gene encodes CDR1 SEHNR and CDR2 FQNEAQ (reference sequence). The CDR3 sequence: CASSLGENRGYGYTF. CDR3 DNA: TGTGCCAGCAGCTTAGGAGAGAACAGGGGATATGGCTACACCTTC.

V gene TRBV29-1 combines with J gene TRBJ2-3; possibly TRBD1 for D (5 bases). Germline V gene data show CDR1 as SQVTM and CDR2 as ANQGSEA. The CDR3 extends over 12 amino acids. V shed 4 bases and J shed 5 bases, with 10 bases lying between them. The CDR3 reads CSVVQGGDTQYF. In DNA, the CDR3 is TGCAGCGTTGTCCAGGGTGGAGATACGCAGTATTTT.

In its sample, this clonotype was seen many times. This sequence joins TRBV28 and TRBJ2-1; 8 bases match TRBD1. Germline V gene sequence: CDR1 MDHEN, CDR2 SYDVKM. V lost 3 bases and J lost 4; bases outside the gene matches: 8. The CDR3 contains 16 residues. Here the CDR3 reads CASSFRRDRTYNEQFF. CDR3 bases: TGTGCCAGCAGTTTTCGTCGGGACAGGACTTACAATGAGCAGTTCTTC.